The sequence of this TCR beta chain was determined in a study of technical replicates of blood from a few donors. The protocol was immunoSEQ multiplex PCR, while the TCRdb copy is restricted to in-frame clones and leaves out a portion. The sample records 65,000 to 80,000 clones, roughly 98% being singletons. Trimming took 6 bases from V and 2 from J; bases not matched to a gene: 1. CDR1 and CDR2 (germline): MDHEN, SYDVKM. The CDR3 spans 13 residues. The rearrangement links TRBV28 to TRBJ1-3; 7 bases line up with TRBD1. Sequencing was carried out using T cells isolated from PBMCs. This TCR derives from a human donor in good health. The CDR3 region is CASRGTAGNTIYF. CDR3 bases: TGTGCCAGCAGGGGGACAGCTGGAAACACCATATATTTT.